This T cell receptor (beta chain) was recovered during a study of vaccination and CD4 T cells after COVID-19. Study details: Everyone enrolled got two doses of BNT162b2 or mRNA-1273 vaccine. Broader study findings: Convalescent patients had 304 of 307 vaccine-specific clones showing spike mono-reactivity.

The Oncomine TCR Beta short-read assay sequenced DNA from cultured CD4+ T cells. Genomic DNA was taken out of cultured CD4+ T cells by extraction. TCRdb reanalysed the PCR reads using MiXCR and keeps one entry per CDR3 protein. The data contain about 19,000 distinct CDR3 sequences, less than 70% of them singletons. Between the trimmed V and J ends, which lost 4 bases and 6 bases, there was a span of 10 bases. This CDR3 region has 13 residues. Per the germline V gene, CDR1 is GTSNPN and CDR2 is SVGIG (reference sequence). Details on this clonotype: Its target is not known.

Documented treatment: approximately 10-day PBMC culture with coronavirus spike peptide pools or control peptides (ViraFEST assay). This TCR derives from a human donor who had recovered from COVID-19. The V call is TRBV30, the J call TRBJ1-6; D not resolved. The sample taken for sequencing was CD4+ T cells from blood, cultured in vitro. In DNA, the CDR3 is TGTGCCTGGAATATAAAGGTTAATTCACCCCTCCACTTT. It yields the protein CAWNIKVNSPLHF.